This TCR beta chain was retrieved from a study of blood T cell repertoires in COVID-19. Overall study: Acute and convalescent COVID-19 samples came from the United States, Italy and Spain. T cells, B-cell-depleted T cells, or PBMCs supplied cDNA or gDNA.

Original processing notes: Nucleated cell number was recorded as an estimate derived from reference gene primer amplification. Clones were read by immunoSEQ multiplex PCR, and TCRdb kept only the in-frame ones, dropping some. The DNA was the basis for D and trimming; V, J and clone size are from that table. Here the sample spans fewer than 400,000 clones, more than 85% being singletons. The V end lost 2 bases, the J end lost 4 bases, and 8 bases lay between the germline ends. This CDR3 has 13 residues. Germline CDR1 SGHTA, CDR2 FQGNSA. Source material: peripheral blood. The receptor was isolated from a human donor in a cohort sampled during active COVID-19. The chain employs TRBV7-2 and TRBJ1-2; weak D call: TRBD1 (5 bases). CDR3: CASSLRGAYGYTF. In nucleotides, the CDR3 is TGTGCCAGCAGCTTACGCGGGGCCTATGGCTACACCTTC.